Below are 24 T cell receptor beta chains sequenced from a single sample in a study of patients and donors after allogeneic stem cell transplantation. TCRdb reanalysed the RT-PCR reads using MiXCR and keeps one entry per CDR3 protein. The table lists about 90,000 distinct CDR3 sequences, approximately 49% of them singletons, with 60% to 65% in the top ten. The sequencing input was blood, either unsorted or a sorted T cell fraction (not recorded which). The receptors here all came from a human donor who was either an allogeneic HSCT recipient or a stem cell or donor lymphocyte infusion donor (not recorded which). It is not recorded whose cells these are; they may come from a transplant donor.

The CDR3 region is CAWNVGEGLGETQYF. The CDR3 region has the DNA TGTGCCTGGAATGTAGGGGAGGGGTTAGGGGAGACCCAGTACTTC. V and J are TRBV30 and TRBJ2-5, with 7 bases identical to TRBD2. Unmatched junction bases numbered 13, after V lost 4 bases and J lost 5 bases. Germline values: CDR1 GTSNPN, CDR2 SVGIG (reference sequence). The CDR3 is made up of 15 amino acids.

The chain uses TRBV6-6 and TRBJ2-1; 11 nucleotides agree with TRBD2. Looked up from germline, CDR1 is MNHNY and CDR2 is SVGAGI (reference sequence). Losses at the gene ends were 0 bases for V and 6 bases for J; bases not matched to a gene: 10. The CDR3 is 18 amino acids. CDR3 coding DNA: TGTGCCAGCAGTTACTCCCAACTAGCGGGAGTTATGTTCAATGAGCAGTTCTTC. The encoded protein is CASSYSQLAGVMFNEQFF.

This sequence joins TRBV15 and TRBJ1-5, with no clear D. The germline V gene encodes CDR1 LNHNV and CDR2 YYDKDF (reference sequence). CDR3 length: 13 amino acids. V was pared by 5 bases and J by 5 bases, with 10 bases between. CDR3 nucleotides: TGTGCCACCAGCCCGTCCTTGCATCAGCCCCAGCATTTT. This codes for CATSPSLHQPQHF.

The chain recombines TRBV28 with TRBJ2-7; 9 bases fit TRBD2. This CDR3 is 14 amino acids long. The trim removed 7 bases at V and 2 bases at J, leaving 6 bases unmatched. Germline CDR1 and CDR2: MDHEN and SYDVKM. The CDR3 spells CASISSGTTYEQYF. CDR3 coding DNA: TGTGCCAGCATTTCTAGCGGGACCACCTACGAGCAGTACTTC.

The J gene is TRBJ1-2, the V gene TRBV19; TRBD1 agrees at 9 bases. The CDR3 covers 16 residues. Germline CDR1 is LNHDA and CDR2 is SQIVND (reference sequence). V lost 0 bases and J lost 3; bases outside the gene matches: 5. The CDR3 is CASSIDRTGDDYGYTF. The CDR3 bases are TGTGCCAGTAGTATAGACCGGACAGGGGATGACTATGGCTACACCTTC.

A word on this clonotype: One junction end does not reproduce the germline sequence, and a read error may be involved. The chain couples TRBV3-1 to TRBJ1-2; D is unclear. Germline CDR1 LGHDT, CDR2 YNNKEL (reference sequence). The CDR3 has 14 amino acids. The CDR3 sequence: CAGSQVPQNYGYTF. For the CDR3, the DNA is TGTGCCGGCAGCCAAGTCCCCCAGAACTATGGCTACACCTTC.

CDR3 in amino acids: CSARDQVMLRGHNEKLFF. For the CDR3, the DNA is TGCAGTGCTAGAGATCAGGTTATGTTAAGGGGCCATAATGAAAAACTGTTTTTT. The chain uses TRBV20-1 and TRBJ1-4; TRBD1 might be the D (5 bases). CDR3 length equals 18 residues. Trimming cost V 0 bases and J 4 bases, with 21 bases left between them. The germline V gene has CDR1 DFQATT and CDR2 SNEGSKA (reference sequence).

The V and J genes are TRBV12-3 or TRBV12-4 and TRBJ2-1; D is undetermined. The CDR3 has 16 residues. With 5 bases removed from V and 0 bases from J, the gap between germline ends came to 14 bases. This CDR3 is CASSQIAASSYNEQFF. As DNA, the CDR3 is TGTGCCAGCAGTCAAATTGCCGCGAGCTCCTACAATGAGCAGTTCTTC.

The chain is built from TRBV20-1 and TRBJ1-3; D is unresolved. CDR3 length: 14 residues. Per germline, CDR1 DFQATT and CDR2 SNEGSKA (reference sequence). Trimming stripped 3 bases from V and 0 bases from J, with 9 bases between. The CDR3: CSASEFNSGNTIYF. CDR3 in DNA: TGCAGTGCTAGTGAGTTCAACTCTGGAAACACCATATATTTT.

The chain is built from TRBV20-1 and TRBJ1-4; 7 bases map to TRBD1. The length of the CDR3 is 19 residues. The V segment lost 1 base and the J segment 0 bases; nucleotides outside the gene matches: 14. Germline V gene data show CDR1 as DFQATT and CDR2 as SNEGSKA (reference sequence). The CDR3 region has the DNA TGCAGTGCTAGAGGGTGGGGGACAGCCCAAAGAGCAACTAATGAAAAACTGTTTTTT. Its translation: CSARGWGTAQRATNEKLFF.

This clonotype showed up just a few times. The J gene is TRBJ1-1, the V gene TRBV9; D may be TRBD1 (5 bases). Trimming took off 0 bases at V and 5 bases at J, with 11 bases between the two ends. This CDR3 comprises 14 residues. Looked up from germline, CDR1 is SGDLS and CDR2 is YYNGEE. CDR3 nucleotides: TGTGCCAGCAGCGTAGCTCCAGGGAAGACTGAAGCTTTCTTT. It codes for CASSVAPGKTEAFF.

V and J are TRBV29-1 and TRBJ2-7, with D possibly matching TRBD1 (6 bases). V was shortened by 7 bases and J by 2 bases, with 12 bases between the two germline ends. The CDR3 contains 12 residues. Germline V lookup: CDR1 SQVTM, CDR2 ANQGSEA. CDR3 sequence (DNA): TGCAGCGCTGAGGGGGATCCCTACGAGCAGTACTTC. Protein: CSAEGDPYEQYF.

This clonotype was seen a handful of times. This chain joins TRBV12-3 or TRBV12-4 and TRBJ1-2, with a weak D call TRBD1 (5 bases). CDR3 size: 13 residues. V lost 1 base and J 3 bases, leaving 6 bases between the germline ends. This CDR3 is CASSLGGYYGYTF. The CDR3 bases are TGTGCCAGCAGTTTAGGGGGCTACTATGGCTACACCTTC.

This clonotype was observed a few times. The genes are TRBV12-3 or TRBV12-4 and TRBJ2-7; a possible D gene is TRBD2 (5 bases). The CDR3 consists of 13 residues. Trimming removed 4 bases from V and 2 bases from J, with 9 bases in between. This CDR3 is CASSWTVAYEQYF. In DNA form, the CDR3 reads TGTGCCAGCAGTTGGACTGTGGCCTACGAGCAGTACTTC.

The V gene is TRBV10-3, the J gene TRBJ2-4; D tentatively fits TRBD1 or TRBD2 (5 bases each). This CDR3 is 13 amino acids long. In germline, CDR1 is ENHRY, CDR2 SYGVKD. Trimming removed 4 bases from V and 7 bases from J, with 11 bases in between. This chain's CDR3 is CAISAAEGNIQYF. CDR3 sequence (DNA): TGTGCCATCAGTGCTGCCGAGGGGAACATTCAGTACTTC.

The chain has TRBV3-1 and TRBJ1-3; D perhaps matches TRBD1 (6 bases). Germline CDR1 reads LGHDT; CDR2 reads YNNKEL (reference sequence). Trimming cost V 0 bases and J 4 bases, with 13 bases left between them. CDR3 size: 16 residues. CDR3 coding DNA: TGTGCCAGCAGCCAAGAAGGTCCAGGGGAAGGAAACACCATATATTTT. This codes for CASSQEGPGEGNTIYF. Looking up the rest from reference TRBV3-1 and TRBJ1-3 gives the full variable domain: DTAVSQTPKYLVTQMGNDKSIKCEQNLGHDTMYWYKQDSKKFLKIMFSYNNKELIINETVPNRFSPKSPDKAHLNLHINSLELGDSAVYFCASSQEGPGEGNTIYFGEGSWLTVV.

This clonotype showed up just a few times. The V and J genes are TRBV3-1 and TRBJ1-1; D remains unclear. The V end lost 4 bases, the J end lost 0 bases, and 6 bases lay between the germline ends. This CDR3 spans 13 amino acids. Germline CDR1 and CDR2: LGHDT and YNNKEL (reference sequence). CDR3 DNA: TGTGCCAGCAGCCGAAAATTGAACACTGAAGCTTTCTTT. Encoded protein: CASSRKLNTEAFF.

The CDR3 DNA is TGCAGTGCAACCAGACAGGGGTGGGGCACTGAAGCTTTCTTT. This sequence encodes CSATRQGWGTEAFF. The rearrangement links TRBV20-1 to TRBJ1-1; the match to TRBD1 covers 8 bases. CDR1 DFQATT and CDR2 SNEGSKA come from the germline V gene (reference sequence). The CDR3 length is 14 residues. V shed 6 bases and J 4 bases; nucleotides not matched to a gene: 10.

This clonotype came up a few times. V and J are TRBV9 and TRBJ1-5; 8 bases are shared with TRBD1. CDR1 is SGDLS and CDR2 is YYNGEE in the germline V gene. The CDR3 runs 16 residues. Trimming removed 0 bases from V and 6 bases from J; junction bases left unmatched: 8. In nucleotides, the CDR3 is TGTGCCAGCAGCGTAGGCCTGGACAGGGACGGTCAGCCCCAGCATTTT. Translated, it gives CASSVGLDRDGQPQHF.

The CDR3: CASSQARGEKLFF. The DNA of the CDR3 is TGTGCCAGCAGCCAAGCCAGGGGCGAAAAACTGTTTTTT. The V and J genes are TRBV4-2 and TRBJ1-4, with D possibly matching TRBD1 (6 bases). In germline, CDR1 is LGHNA, CDR2 YNFKEQ. Trimming pared 1 base from V and 8 bases from J, leaving 8 bases between. The CDR3 consists of 13 residues.

The chain employs TRBV28 and TRBJ1-2; no clear D gene. Trimming removed 6 bases from V and 3 bases from J, with 11 bases in between. CDR1 MDHEN and CDR2 SYDVKM come from the germline V gene. CDR3 length equals 13 residues. CDR3 loop: CASRTRIDYGYTF. The DNA for the CDR3 is TGTGCCAGCAGAACCAGGATTGACTATGGCTACACCTTC.

This rearrangement joins TRBV20-1 to TRBJ1-4; perhaps TRBD1 as D (5 bases). Between the trimmed V and J ends, which lost 3 bases and 0 bases, there was a span of 11 bases. Germline CDR1 is DFQATT and CDR2 is SNEGSKA (reference sequence). The CDR3 length is 15 residues. The CDR3 loop reads CSASNRRATNEKLFF. The CDR3, as DNA: TGCAGTGCTAGTAACAGGCGTGCAACTAATGAAAAACTGTTTTTT.

This chain joins TRBV12-3 or TRBV12-4 and TRBJ2-2, with 11 bases lining up with TRBD1. V was pared by 5 bases and J by 5 bases, with 4 bases of the junction left unmatched. The CDR3 length is 15 residues. CDR3 protein: CASSPGQGATGELFF. The CDR3 DNA follows: TGTGCCAGCAGTCCCGGACAGGGGGCTACCGGGGAGCTGTTTTTT.

In DNA, the CDR3 is TGCAGTGCTAGAGTCGACTCCATCTATGGCTACACCTTC. Translating it yields CSARVDSIYGYTF. J is TRBJ1-2 and V is TRBV20-1; D not resolved. Germline V CDR1 and CDR2: DFQATT, SNEGSKA (reference sequence). The V end was cut by 1 base, the J end by 4 bases, with 10 bases between. The CDR3 runs to 13 residues.